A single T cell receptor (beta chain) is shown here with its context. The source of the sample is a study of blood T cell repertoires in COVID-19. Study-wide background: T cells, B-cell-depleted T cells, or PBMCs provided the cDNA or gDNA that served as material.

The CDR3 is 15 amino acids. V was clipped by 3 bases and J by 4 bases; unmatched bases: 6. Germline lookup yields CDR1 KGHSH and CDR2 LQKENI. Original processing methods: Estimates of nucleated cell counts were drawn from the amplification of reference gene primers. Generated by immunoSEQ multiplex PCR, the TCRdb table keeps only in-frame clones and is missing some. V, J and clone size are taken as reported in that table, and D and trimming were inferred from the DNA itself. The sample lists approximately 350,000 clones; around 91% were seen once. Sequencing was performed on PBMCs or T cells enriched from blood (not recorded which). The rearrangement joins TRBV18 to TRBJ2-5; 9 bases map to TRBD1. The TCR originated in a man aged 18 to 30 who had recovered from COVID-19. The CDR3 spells CASSPRTGAGETQYF. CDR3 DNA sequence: TGTGCCAGCTCACCCCGGACAGGGGCTGGAGAGACCCAGTACTTC.